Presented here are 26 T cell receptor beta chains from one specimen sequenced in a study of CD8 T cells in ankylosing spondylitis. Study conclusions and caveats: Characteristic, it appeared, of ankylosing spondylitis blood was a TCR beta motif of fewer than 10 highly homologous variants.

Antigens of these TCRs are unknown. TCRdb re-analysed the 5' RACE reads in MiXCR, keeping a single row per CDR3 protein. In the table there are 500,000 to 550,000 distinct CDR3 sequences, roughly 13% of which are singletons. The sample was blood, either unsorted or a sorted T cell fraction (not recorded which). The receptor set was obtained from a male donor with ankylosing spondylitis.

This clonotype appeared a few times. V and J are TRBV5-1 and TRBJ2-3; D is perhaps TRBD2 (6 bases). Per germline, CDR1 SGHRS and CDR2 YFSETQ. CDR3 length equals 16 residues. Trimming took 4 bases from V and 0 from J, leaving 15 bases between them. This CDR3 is CASSPGQRASTDTQYF. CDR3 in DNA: TGCGCCAGCAGCCCAGGGCAGCGGGCTAGCACAGATACGCAGTATTTT.

The CDR3 DNA is TGCAGTGCTAGCTATGACAGGATAGATCAGCCCCAGCATTTT. Its translation is CSASYDRIDQPQHF. The rearrangement links TRBV20-1 to TRBJ1-5; D perhaps matches TRBD1 (6 bases). The CDR3 is made up of 14 amino acids. The germline V and J ends were trimmed by 3 bases and 5 bases, with 14 bases remaining between them. From germline, CDR1 is DFQATT and CDR2 SNEGSKA (reference sequence).

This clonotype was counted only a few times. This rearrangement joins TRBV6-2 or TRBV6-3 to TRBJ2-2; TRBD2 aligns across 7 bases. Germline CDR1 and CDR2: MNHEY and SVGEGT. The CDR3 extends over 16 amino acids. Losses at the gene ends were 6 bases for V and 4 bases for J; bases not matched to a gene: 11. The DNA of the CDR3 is TGTGCCAGCAGCAGCCTGGGGGTAGCGGGCACCGGGGAGCTGTTTTTT. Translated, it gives CASSSLGVAGTGELFF.

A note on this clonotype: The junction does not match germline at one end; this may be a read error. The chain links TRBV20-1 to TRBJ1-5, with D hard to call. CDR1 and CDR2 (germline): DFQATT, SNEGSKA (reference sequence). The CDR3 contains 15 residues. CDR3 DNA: TGCAGTGCTAGAGATCGGATTAATAGCAATCAGCACCAGCATTTT. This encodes CSARDRINSNQHQHF.

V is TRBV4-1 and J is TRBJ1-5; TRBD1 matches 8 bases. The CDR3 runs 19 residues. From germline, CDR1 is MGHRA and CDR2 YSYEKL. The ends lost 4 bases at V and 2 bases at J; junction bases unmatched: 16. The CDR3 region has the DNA TGCGCCAGCAGCCGCAGGGGGCAGGGGGCCGCTAGAGGCAATCAGCCCCAGCATTTT. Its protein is CASSRRGQGAARGNQPQHF.

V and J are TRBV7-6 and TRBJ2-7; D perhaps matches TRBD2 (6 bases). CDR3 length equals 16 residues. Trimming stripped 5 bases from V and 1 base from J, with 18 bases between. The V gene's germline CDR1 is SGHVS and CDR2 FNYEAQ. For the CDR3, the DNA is TGTGCCAGCAGCCCCCAGTCGGTAGCGGTATCCTACGAGCAGTACGTC. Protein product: CASSPQSVAVSYEQYV.

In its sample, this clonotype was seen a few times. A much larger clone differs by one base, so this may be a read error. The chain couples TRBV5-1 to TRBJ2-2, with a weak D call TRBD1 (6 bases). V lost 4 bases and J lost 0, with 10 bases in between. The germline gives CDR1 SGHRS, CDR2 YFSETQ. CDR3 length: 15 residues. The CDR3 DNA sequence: TGCGCCAGCAGCCCCGGGACAACGAACACCGGGGAGCTGTTTTTT. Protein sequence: CASSPGTTNTGELFF.

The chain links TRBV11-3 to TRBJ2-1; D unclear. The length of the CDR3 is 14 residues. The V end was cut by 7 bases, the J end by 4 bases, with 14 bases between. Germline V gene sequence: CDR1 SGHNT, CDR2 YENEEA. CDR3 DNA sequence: TGTGCCAGCACAGACACACTGGCGTACAATGAGCAGTTCTTC. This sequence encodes CASTDTLAYNEQFF.

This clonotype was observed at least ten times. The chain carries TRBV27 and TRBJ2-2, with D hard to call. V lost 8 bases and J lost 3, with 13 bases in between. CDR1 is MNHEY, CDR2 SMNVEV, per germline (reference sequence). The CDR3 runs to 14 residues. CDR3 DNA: TGTGCCAGCGGCCGTTGGGGTGACACCGGGGAGCTGTTTTTT. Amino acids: CASGRWGDTGELFF.

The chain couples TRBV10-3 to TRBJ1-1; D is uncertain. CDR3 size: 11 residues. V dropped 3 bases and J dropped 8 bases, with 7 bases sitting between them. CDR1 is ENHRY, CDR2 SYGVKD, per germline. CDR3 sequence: CAISEGSEAFF. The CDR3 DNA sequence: TGTGCCATCAGTGAAGGAAGCGAAGCTTTCTTT.

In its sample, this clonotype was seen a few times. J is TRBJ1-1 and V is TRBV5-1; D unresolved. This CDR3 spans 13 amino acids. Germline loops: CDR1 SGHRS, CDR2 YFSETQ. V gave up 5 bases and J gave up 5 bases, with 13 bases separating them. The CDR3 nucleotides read TGCGCCAGCAGTGGGAACAGCGGGACTGAAGCTTTCTTT. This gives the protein CASSGNSGTEAFF.

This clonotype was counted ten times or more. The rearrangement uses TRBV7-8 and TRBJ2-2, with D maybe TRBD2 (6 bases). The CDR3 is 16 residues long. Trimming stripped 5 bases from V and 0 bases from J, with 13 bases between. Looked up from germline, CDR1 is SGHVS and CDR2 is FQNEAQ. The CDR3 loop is CASSRSGGTNTGELFF. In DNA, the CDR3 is TGTGCCAGCAGCCGGTCCGGCGGGACGAACACCGGGGAGCTGTTTTTT.

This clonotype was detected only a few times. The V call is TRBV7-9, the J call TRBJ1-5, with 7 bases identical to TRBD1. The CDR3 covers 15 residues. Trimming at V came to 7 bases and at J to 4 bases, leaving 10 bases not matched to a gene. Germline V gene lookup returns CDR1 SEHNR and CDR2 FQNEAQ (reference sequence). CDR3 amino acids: CASTQGGIGNQPQHF. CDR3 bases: TGTGCCAGCACCCAGGGGGGGATAGGAAATCAGCCCCAGCATTTT.

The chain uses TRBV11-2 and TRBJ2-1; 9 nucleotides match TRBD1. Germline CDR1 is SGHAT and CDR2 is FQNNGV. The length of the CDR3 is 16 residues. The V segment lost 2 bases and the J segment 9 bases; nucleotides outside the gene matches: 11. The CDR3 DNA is TGTGCCAGCAGCTTAAGTCCGGGACAGGGACGAAGTGAGCAGTTCTTC. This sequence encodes CASSLSPGQGRSEQFF.

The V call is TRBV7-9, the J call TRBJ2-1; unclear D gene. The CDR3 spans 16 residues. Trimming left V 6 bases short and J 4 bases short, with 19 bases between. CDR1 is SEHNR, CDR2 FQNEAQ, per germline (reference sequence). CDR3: CASSYWTVYGYNEQFF. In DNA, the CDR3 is TGTGCCAGCAGTTACTGGACCGTGTACGGGTACAATGAGCAGTTCTTC.

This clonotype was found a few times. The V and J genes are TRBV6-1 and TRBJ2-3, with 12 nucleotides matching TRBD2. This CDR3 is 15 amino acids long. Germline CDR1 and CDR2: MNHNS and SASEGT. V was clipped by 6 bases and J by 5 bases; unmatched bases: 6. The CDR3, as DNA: TGTGCCAGCAGGACTAGCGGGGGAAGTATAGATACGCAGTATTTT. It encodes CASRTSGGSIDTQYF.

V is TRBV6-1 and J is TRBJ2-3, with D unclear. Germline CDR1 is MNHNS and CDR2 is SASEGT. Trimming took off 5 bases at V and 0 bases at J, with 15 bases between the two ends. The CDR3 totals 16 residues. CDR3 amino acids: CASSPSVMASTDTQYF. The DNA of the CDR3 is TGTGCCAGCAGTCCAAGCGTCATGGCTAGCACAGATACGCAGTATTTT.

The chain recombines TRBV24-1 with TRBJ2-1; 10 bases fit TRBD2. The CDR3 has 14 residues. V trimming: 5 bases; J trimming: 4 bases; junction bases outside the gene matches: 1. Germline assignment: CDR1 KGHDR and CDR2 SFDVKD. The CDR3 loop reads CATSVAGGYNEQFF. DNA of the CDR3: TGTGCCACCAGTGTAGCGGGAGGTTACAATGAGCAGTTCTTC.

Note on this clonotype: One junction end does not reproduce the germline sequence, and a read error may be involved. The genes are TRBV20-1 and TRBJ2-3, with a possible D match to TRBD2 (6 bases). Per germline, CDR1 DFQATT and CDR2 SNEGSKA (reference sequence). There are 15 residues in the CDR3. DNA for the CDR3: TGCTGTGCTAGAGTTGGAGGGATTAGGGCAGATACGCAGTATTTT. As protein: CCARVGGIRADTQYF.

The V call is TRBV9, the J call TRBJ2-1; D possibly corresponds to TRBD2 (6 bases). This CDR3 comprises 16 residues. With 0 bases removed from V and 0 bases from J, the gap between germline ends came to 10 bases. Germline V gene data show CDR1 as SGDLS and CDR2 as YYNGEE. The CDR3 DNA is TGTGCCAGCAGCGTAGGGCAGACTAGCTCCTACAATGAGCAGTTCTTC. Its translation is CASSVGQTSSYNEQFF.

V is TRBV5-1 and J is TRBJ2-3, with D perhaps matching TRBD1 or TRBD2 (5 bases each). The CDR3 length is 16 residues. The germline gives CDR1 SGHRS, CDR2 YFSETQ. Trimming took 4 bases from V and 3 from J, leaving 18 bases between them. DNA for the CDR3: TGCGCCAGCAGCCTAGGGGTAGGAGCGGAAACAGATACGCAGTATTTT. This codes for CASSLGVGAETDTQYF.

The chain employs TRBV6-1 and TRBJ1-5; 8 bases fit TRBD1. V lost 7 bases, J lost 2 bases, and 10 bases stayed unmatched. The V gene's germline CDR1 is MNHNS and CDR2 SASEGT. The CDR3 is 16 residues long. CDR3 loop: CASMPVTGDGNQPQHF. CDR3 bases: TGTGCCAGCATGCCAGTGACAGGGGACGGCAATCAGCCCCAGCATTTT.

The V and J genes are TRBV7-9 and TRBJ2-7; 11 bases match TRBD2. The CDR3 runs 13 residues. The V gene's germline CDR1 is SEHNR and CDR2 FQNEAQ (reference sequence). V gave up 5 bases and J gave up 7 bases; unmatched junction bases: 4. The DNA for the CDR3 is TGTGCCAGCAGCCCCCTAGCGGGAGGAGAGCAGTACGTC. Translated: CASSPLAGGEQYV.

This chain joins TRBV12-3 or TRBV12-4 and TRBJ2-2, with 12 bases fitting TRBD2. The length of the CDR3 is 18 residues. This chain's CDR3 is CTCSPRMTSGSFTGELFF. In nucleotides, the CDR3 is TGTACCTGCAGCCCACGCATGACTAGCGGGAGTTTCACCGGGGAGCTGTTTTTT.

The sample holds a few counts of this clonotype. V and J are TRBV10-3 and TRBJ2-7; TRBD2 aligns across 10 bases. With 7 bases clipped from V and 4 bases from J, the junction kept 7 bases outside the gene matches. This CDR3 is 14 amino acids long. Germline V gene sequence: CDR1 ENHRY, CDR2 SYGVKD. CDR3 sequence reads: CAIKSGRARYEQYF. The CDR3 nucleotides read TGTGCCATCAAAAGCGGGAGGGCCAGGTACGAGCAGTACTTC.

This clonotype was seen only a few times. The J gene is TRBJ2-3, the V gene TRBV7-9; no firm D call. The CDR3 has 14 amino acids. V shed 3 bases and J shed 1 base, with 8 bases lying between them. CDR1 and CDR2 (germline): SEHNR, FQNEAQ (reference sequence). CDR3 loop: CASSFGVRTDTQYF. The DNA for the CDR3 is TGTGCCAGCAGCTTTGGGGTGCGCACAGATACGCAGTATTTT. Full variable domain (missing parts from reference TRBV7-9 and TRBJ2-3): DTGVSQNPRHKITKRGQNVTFRCDPISEHNRLYWYRQTLGQGPEFLTYFQNEAQLEKSRLLSDRFSAERPKGSFSTLEIQRTEQGDSAMYLCASSFGVRTDTQYFGPGTRLTVL.